This TCR beta chain emerged from a study of human T cells and chemical hapten exposure. Study-level results: Large CDR3 similarity clusters arose significantly more often from expanded TCRs than from controls.

V was trimmed by 4 bases and J by 5 bases, leaving 14 bases between them. CDR1 MNHEY and CDR2 SVGEGT come from the germline V gene. The CDR3 has 14 amino acids. Concerning this clonotype: Its antigen remains unidentified.

MiXCR, applied by TCRdb to the RACE reads, yields one record per CDR3 protein. The sample yields approximately 340,000 distinct CDR3 sequences, around 6.9% seen once. Time point specified: patch test 1, 2 weeks after DPC sensitization. As to treatment: therapeutic diphenylcyclopropenone sensitization with weekly scalp DPC. The sample consisted of whole blood, taken in connection with sensitization to the hapten diphenylcyclopropenone (DPC). The chain has TRBV6-2 or TRBV6-3 and TRBJ2-5; D assignment may be TRBD1 or TRBD2 (5 bases each). The receptor was derived from a young woman with alopecia areata. Some clones in this sample may be carry-over from other donors' samples. CDR3 amino acids: CASSSPGTTETQYF. Written as DNA, the CDR3 is TGTGCCAGCAGTTCGCCGGGGACGACGGAGACCCAGTACTTC.